The clone carrying this T cell receptor beta chain was recorded at least ten times. Its target is unknown. The time point: persistent/refractory GD, antithyroid drugs over 5 years with positive TRAb. The TCR library was prepared using RNA isolated from PBMCs. By American Thyroid Association guidelines, Graves' disease was diagnosed in the cohort. This sample stems from a study of regulatory T cells in long-lasting Graves disease. Study-wide results and limits: Persistent Graves' patients showed reduced TCR diversity versus newly diagnosed patients. The sample size was small, and this may have reduced accuracy.

CDR3 length: 15 amino acids. Germline CDR1 is SGHTA and CDR2 is FQGTGA. V was pared by 2 bases and J by 1 base, with 11 bases between. Construction of TCR beta libraries relied on iRepertoire HTBI primers and on Arm-PCR targeting CDR3 regions. TCRdb called the multiplex PCR reads again in MiXCR, with one record for every CDR3 protein. The sample yields around 300,000 distinct CDR3 sequences, 22% seen once. Source: peripheral blood mononuclear cells (PBMCs), taken when the disease was refractory, from a patient treated with antithyroid drugs. The chain has TRBV7-3 and TRBJ2-5; D possibly matches TRBD1 or TRBD2 (7 bases each). The clonotype comes from a female donor with Graves disease. This chain's CDR3 is CASSLQGGTQETQYF. The DNA of the CDR3 is TGTGCCAGCAGCTTACAGGGGGGGACCCAAGAGACCCAGTACTTC.